The 10 T cell receptor beta chains listed next were all sequenced from one sample in a study of cytomegalovirus exposure and HLA in healthy donors. Both 60 Vbeta primers and 13 Jbeta primers went into the PCR. Produced via immunoSEQ multiplex PCR; TCRdb's table is partial and in-frame only. The data show roughly 120,000 clones, around 70% seen once. Source material: PBMCs. The origin of the receptors is a man aged 30 to 45 in good health and CMV-seropositive.

The rearrangement joins TRBV7-7 to TRBJ2-1; TRBD2 matches at 9 bases. V lost 5 bases and J lost 9; bases outside the gene matches: 14. The CDR3 has 16 residues. Germline V lookup: CDR1 SSHAT, CDR2 FNYEAQ (reference sequence). The chain's CDR3 is CASSTSPQRGVGEQFF. CDR3 nucleotide sequence: TGTGCCAGCAGCACTAGCCCACAGCGGGGGGTTGGTGAGCAGTTCTTC.

The chain recombines TRBV7-8 with TRBJ2-7; D may be TRBD2 (7 bases). This CDR3 is 13 amino acids long. Germline loops: CDR1 SGHVS, CDR2 FQNEAQ. V was trimmed by 3 bases and J by 5 bases, leaving 11 bases between them. The CDR3 loop is CASSFRGGDEQYF. As DNA, the CDR3 is TGTGCCAGCAGCTTCCGCGGGGGCGACGAGCAGTACTTC.

The chain combines TRBV15 with TRBJ2-7, with D possibly TRBD2 on 5 matching bases. The CDR3 extends over 15 amino acids. Germline CDR1 is LNHNV and CDR2 is YYDKDF (reference sequence). Trimming removed 2 bases from V and 0 bases from J, with 11 bases in between. CDR3 sequence: CATSRTGFSSYEQYF. The CDR3 DNA reads as TGTGCCACCAGCAGAACGGGGTTCAGCTCCTACGAGCAGTACTTC.

The V and J genes are TRBV15 and TRBJ2-3, with 7 bases matching TRBD2. Germline V gene data show CDR1 as LNHNV and CDR2 as YYDKDF (reference sequence). The CDR3 has 16 residues. V gave up 5 bases and J gave up 0 bases; unmatched junction bases: 8. The CDR3 DNA is TGTGCCACCAGCGGTGCTAGCGGCTATAGCACAGATACGCAGTATTTT. It specifies CATSGASGYSTDTQYF. The variable domain in full, with the rest retrieved from reference TRBV15 and TRBJ2-3, is DAMVIQNPRYQVTQFGKPVTLSCSQTLNHNVMYWYQQKSSQAPKLLFHYYDKDFNNEADTPDNFQSRRPNTSFCFLDIRSPGLGDTAMYLCATSGASGYSTDTQYFGPGTRLTVL.

The rearrangement uses TRBV28 and TRBJ1-6, with TRBD1 identical over 7 bases. This CDR3 has 15 residues. Trimming took 5 bases from V and 4 from J; bases not matched to a gene: 5. Germline loops: CDR1 MDHEN, CDR2 SYDVKM. The CDR3 is CASSADRDYNSPLHF. As DNA, the CDR3 is TGTGCCAGCAGTGCAGACAGGGATTATAATTCACCCCTCCACTTT.

The chain recombines TRBV9 with TRBJ2-6; 7 bases match TRBD1. CDR3 length: 17 amino acids. In germline, CDR1 is SGDLS, CDR2 YYNGEE. The junction had 5 bases not matched to a gene; V was cut back by 0 bases and J by 2 bases. The DNA for the CDR3 is TGTGCCAGCAGCGTAGAGGGGACAGCGACTGGGGCCAACGTCCTGACTTTC. Its protein is CASSVEGTATGANVLTF.

This clone was seen just once. This sequence joins TRBV6-1 and TRBJ1-2; possible D gene TRBD1, 6 bases. From germline, CDR1 is MNHNS and CDR2 SASEGT. The V gene lost 2 bases and the J gene lost 7 bases, with 17 bases spanning the gap. This CDR3 region has 15 residues. CDR3 residues: CASSEFRDTVGGYTF. The CDR3 region has the DNA TGTGCCAGCAGTGAATTCCGGGACACGGTCGGTGGCTACACCTTC.

V is TRBV7-9 and J is TRBJ2-1; 9 nucleotides align to TRBD1. Per germline, CDR1 SEHNR and CDR2 FQNEAQ (reference sequence). After removal of 5 bases from V and 7 bases from J, the junction contained 12 bases not matched to a gene. This CDR3 region has 16 residues. The CDR3 DNA reads as TGTGCCAGCAGCCCGACCGGCGGGACAGGGAATAATGAGCAGTTCTTC. Translation gives CASSPTGGTGNNEQFF.

This clone was seen a handful of times. The chain has TRBV6-5 and TRBJ1-2; 8 nucleotides align to TRBD1. The V and J ends lost 2 bases and 7 bases, in that order; junction bases with no gene match: 9. The CDR3 runs 15 residues. CDR1 is MNHEY and CDR2 is SVGAGI in the germline V gene. The DNA of the CDR3 is TGTGCCAGCAGTTACACGGCAGGGGGCTTTGGTGGCTACACCTTC. It is translated as CASSYTAGGFGGYTF.

V and J are TRBV11-2 and TRBJ2-5, with a weak D call TRBD2 (6 bases). The length of the CDR3 is 14 residues. Trimming stripped 1 base from V and 3 bases from J, with 9 bases between. Germline CDR1 is SGHAT and CDR2 is FQNNGV. The CDR3 is CASSLGRGKETQYF. The CDR3 DNA follows: TGTGCCAGCAGCTTAGGGAGGGGAAAAGAGACCCAGTACTTC.